One sample yielded the 6 T cell receptor beta chains listed below, sequenced in a study of blood T cell repertoires in COVID-19. Only in-frame clones appear in the TCRdb table, and some are missing; sequencing was by immunoSEQ multiplex PCR. The repertoire consists of approximately 210,000 clones, with about 80% occurring once and the leading ten covering approximately 16%. Input material: PBMCs or T cells enriched from blood (not recorded which). These receptors all stem from a man aged 40-49 years who had recovered from COVID-19.

For this clone: Other DNA sequences in the same sample also yield this CDR3. The rearrangement links TRBV30 to TRBJ1-5, with a tentative D call TRBD1 (6 bases). Per the germline V gene, CDR1 is GTSNPN and CDR2 is SVGIG (reference sequence). CDR3 length: 13 amino acids. V lost 0 bases, J lost 5 bases, and 8 bases lay in between. Written as DNA, the CDR3 is TGTGCCTGGAGTGTACAGGGTGATCAGCCCCAGCATTTT. Its translation: CAWSVQGDQPQHF.

The chain is built from TRBV7-2 and TRBJ1-4, with D unclear. There are 16 residues in the CDR3. V was cut by 1 base and J by 7 bases, with 16 bases left in between. Germline CDR1 reads SGHTA; CDR2 reads FQGNSA. This CDR3 is CASSLVEMGSGEKLFF. Written as DNA, the CDR3 is TGTGCCAGCAGCTTAGTGGAGATGGGTTCGGGTGAAAAACTGTTTTTT. The variable domain in full, completed from reference TRBV7-2 and TRBJ1-4, reads GAGVSQSPSNKVTEKGKDVELRCDPISGHTALYWYRQSLGQGLEFLIYFQGNSAPDKSGLPSDRFSAERTGGSVSTLTIQRTQQEDSAVYLCASSLVEMGSGEKLFFGSGTQLSVL.

The chain carries TRBV18 and TRBJ1-2, with TRBD1 identical over 7 bases. Per the germline V gene, CDR1 is KGHSH and CDR2 is LQKENI. CDR3 size: 14 residues. J gave up 4 bases and V 2 bases, and 4 bases lay outside the gene matches. The CDR3 DNA reads as TGTGCCAGCTCACCAGGGGACAGCGGCTATGGCTACACCTTC. Amino acid sequence: CASSPGDSGYGYTF.

The rearrangement links TRBV9 to TRBJ1-3; D possibly corresponds to TRBD1 (5 bases). CDR1 is SGDLS and CDR2 is YYNGEE in the germline V gene. The CDR3 loop spans 14 amino acids. The germline V and J ends were trimmed by 0 bases and 4 bases, with 8 bases remaining between them. The CDR3 region has the DNA TGTGCCAGCAGCGTAGGGACACCAGGAAACACCATATATTTT. It yields the protein CASSVGTPGNTIYF.

The V gene is TRBV7-2, the J gene TRBJ2-1; 11 bases match TRBD2. Germline CDR1 SGHTA, CDR2 FQGNSA. This CDR3 region has 17 residues. After removal of 1 base from V and 7 bases from J, the junction contained 9 bases not matched to a gene. CDR3 nucleotide sequence: TGTGCCAGCAGCTTAGTAGGGACTAGCGGTTACCGGAATGAGCAGTTCTTC. It encodes CASSLVGTSGYRNEQFF.

The chain couples TRBV5-1 to TRBJ2-3; 9 bases map to TRBD2. The CDR3 length is 15 residues. J lost 5 bases, V lost 6 bases, and 10 bases had no gene match. Germline lookup yields CDR1 SGHRS and CDR2 YFSETQ. CDR3 residues: CASTRGTSLQDTQYF. The CDR3 nucleotides read TGCGCCAGCACAAGGGGGACTAGCTTACAAGATACGCAGTATTTT.